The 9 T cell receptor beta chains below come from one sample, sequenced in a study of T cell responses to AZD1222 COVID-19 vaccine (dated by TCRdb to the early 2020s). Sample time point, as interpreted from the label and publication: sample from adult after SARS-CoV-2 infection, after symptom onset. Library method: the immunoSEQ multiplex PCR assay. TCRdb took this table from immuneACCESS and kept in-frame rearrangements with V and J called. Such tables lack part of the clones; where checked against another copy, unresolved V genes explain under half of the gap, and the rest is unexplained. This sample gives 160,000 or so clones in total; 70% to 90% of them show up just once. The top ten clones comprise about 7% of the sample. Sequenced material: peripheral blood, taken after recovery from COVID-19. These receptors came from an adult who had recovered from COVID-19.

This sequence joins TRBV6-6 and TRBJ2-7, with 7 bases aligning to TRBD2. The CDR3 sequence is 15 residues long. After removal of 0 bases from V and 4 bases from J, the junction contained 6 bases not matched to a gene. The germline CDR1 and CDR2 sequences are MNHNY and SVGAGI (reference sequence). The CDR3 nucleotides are TGTGCCAGCAGTTACTCGGGGGGGGACGGGTACGAGCAGTACTTC. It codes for CASSYSGGDGYEQYF.

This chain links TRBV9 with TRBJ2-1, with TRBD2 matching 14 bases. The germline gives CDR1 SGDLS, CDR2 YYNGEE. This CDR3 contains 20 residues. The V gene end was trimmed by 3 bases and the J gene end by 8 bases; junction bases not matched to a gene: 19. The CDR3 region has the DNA TGTGCCAGCAGCGCGAAAACACGGGGACTAGCGGGAGCCCCCGCGGATGAGCAGTTCTTC. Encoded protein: CASSAKTRGLAGAPADEQFF.

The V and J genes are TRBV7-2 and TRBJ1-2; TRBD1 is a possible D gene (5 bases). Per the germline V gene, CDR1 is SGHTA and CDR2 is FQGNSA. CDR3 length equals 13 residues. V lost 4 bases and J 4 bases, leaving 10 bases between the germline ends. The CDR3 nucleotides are TGTGCCAGCAGCTCCGGACAACGCTATGGCTACACCTTC. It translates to CASSSGQRYGYTF.

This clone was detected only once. CDR3 sequence: CASSPPGQDSYEQYF. CDR3 in DNA: TGTGCCAGCTCACCACCGGGACAGGACTCCTACGAGCAGTACTTC. This rearrangement joins TRBV18 to TRBJ2-7, with 8 bases identical to TRBD1. Germline lookup yields CDR1 KGHSH and CDR2 LQKENI. CDR3 length equals 15 residues. Losses at the gene ends were 0 bases for V and 0 bases for J; bases not matched to a gene: 1.

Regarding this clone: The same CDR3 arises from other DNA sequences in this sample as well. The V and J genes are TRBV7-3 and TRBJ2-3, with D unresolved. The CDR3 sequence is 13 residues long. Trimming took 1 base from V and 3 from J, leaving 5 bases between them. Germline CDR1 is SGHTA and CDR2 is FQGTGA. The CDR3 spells CASSLNPTDTQYF. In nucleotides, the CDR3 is TGTGCCAGCAGCTTAAACCCGACAGATACGCAGTATTTT.

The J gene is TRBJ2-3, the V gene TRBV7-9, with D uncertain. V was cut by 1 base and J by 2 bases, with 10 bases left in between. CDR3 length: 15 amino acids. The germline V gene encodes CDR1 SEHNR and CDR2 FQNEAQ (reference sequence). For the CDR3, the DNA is TGTGCCAGCAGCTTAGGACCAAAGGCCACAGATACGCAGTATTTT. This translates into CASSLGPKATDTQYF.

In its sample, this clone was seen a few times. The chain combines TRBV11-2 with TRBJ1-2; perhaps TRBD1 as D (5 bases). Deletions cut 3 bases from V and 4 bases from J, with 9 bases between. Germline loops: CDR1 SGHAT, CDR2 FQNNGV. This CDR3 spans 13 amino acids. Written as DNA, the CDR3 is TGTGCCAGCAGCTTCCAGGGTTCCTATGGCTACACCTTC. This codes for CASSFQGSYGYTF.

CDR3 loop: CASSRGGQNYEQYF. The CDR3 DNA reads TGTGCCAGTAGTAGAGGGGGACAAAACTACGAGCAGTACTTC. The chain uses TRBV19 and TRBJ2-7; possibly TRBD1 for D (6 bases). V gave up 4 bases and J gave up 3 bases, with 13 bases separating them. Germline V gives CDR1 LNHDA, CDR2 SQIVND (reference sequence). The CDR3 sequence is 14 residues long. The entire variable domain, with the rest obtained from reference TRBV19 and TRBJ2-7, is as follows: DGGITQSPKYLFRKEGQNVTLSCEQNLNHDAMYWYRQDPGQGLRLIYYSQIVNDFQKGDIAEGYSVSREKKESFPLTVTSAQKNPTAFYLCASSRGGQNYEQYFGPGTRLTVT.

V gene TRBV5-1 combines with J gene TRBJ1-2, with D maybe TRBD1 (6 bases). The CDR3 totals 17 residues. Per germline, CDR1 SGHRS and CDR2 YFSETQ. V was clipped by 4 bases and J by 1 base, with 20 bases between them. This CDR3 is CASSPCGGGTVNYGYTF. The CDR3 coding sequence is TGCGCCAGCAGCCCCTGTGGAGGGGGGACCGTTAACTATGGCTACACCTTC. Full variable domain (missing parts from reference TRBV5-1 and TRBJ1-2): KAGVTQTPRYLIKTRGQQVTLSCSPISGHRSVSWYQQTPGQGLQFLFEYFSETQRNKGNFPGRFSGRQFSNSRSEMNVSTLELGDSALYLCASSPCGGGTVNYGYTFGSGTRLTVV.